This T cell receptor (beta chain) appears in the sequencing data of a study of regulatory T cells in long-lasting Graves disease. Time point given: newly diagnosed GD, antithyroid drugs for less than 3 months. The TCR library was prepared using RNA isolated from PBMCs. Arm-PCR of CDR3 regions with iRepertoire HTBI primers generated TCR beta libraries. TCRdb re-called the multiplex PCR reads through MiXCR, storing one row per CDR3 protein. Altogether roughly 400,000 distinct CDR3 sequences are present, 15% being singletons, with the ten largest covering approximately 8%. The CDR3 sequence is 12 residues long. Germline CDR1 is SEHNR and CDR2 is FQNEAQ (reference sequence). V was cut by 3 bases and J by 5 bases, with 7 bases left in between. These data were also filed under a second study, of T cells in Graves' hyperthyroidism and ophthalmopathy. Turning to that study: The majority of expanded thyroid clonotypes above 0.001 also appeared in blood.

Sequences were derived from peripheral blood mononuclear cells (PBMCs), sampled at new diagnosis, from a patient treated with antithyroid drugs. The clonotype comes from a woman aged 40 to 50 with Graves disease. The genes are TRBV7-9 and TRBJ2-5; D ambiguous. The CDR3 coding sequence is TGTGCCAGCAGCTTTAGTGACGAGACCCAGTACTTC. This sequence encodes CASSFSDETQYF.